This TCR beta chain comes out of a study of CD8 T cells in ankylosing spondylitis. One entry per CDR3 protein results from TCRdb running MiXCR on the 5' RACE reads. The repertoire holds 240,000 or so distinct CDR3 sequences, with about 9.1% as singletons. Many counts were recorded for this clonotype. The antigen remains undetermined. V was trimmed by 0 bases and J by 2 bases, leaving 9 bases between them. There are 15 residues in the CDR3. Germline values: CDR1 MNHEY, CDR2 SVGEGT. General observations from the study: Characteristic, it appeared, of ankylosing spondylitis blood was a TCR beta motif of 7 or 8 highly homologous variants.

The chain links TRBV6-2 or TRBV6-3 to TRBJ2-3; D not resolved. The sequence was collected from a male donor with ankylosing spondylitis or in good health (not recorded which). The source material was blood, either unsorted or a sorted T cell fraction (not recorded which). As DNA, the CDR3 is TGTGCCAGCAGTTACTCGGTACGGAACACAGATACGCAGTATTTT. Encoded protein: CASSYSVRNTDTQYF.